Each of the 5 T cell receptor beta chains below was sequenced from the same sample in a study of T cell responses to AZD1222 COVID-19 vaccine. This table comes from immunoSEQ multiplex PCR, and its TCRdb copy is limited to in-frame clones, with some not included. Among about 140,000 clones, under 95% were seen once, and the ten largest hold roughly 7.5%. Source: peripheral blood, taken 28 days after the second dose of the MenACWY control vaccine. Receptor source: an adult who received the MenACWY meningococcal vaccine as a control.

The chain joins TRBV29-1 to TRBJ2-7, with D tentatively TRBD1 (5 bases). The CDR3 covers 13 residues. Germline-derived CDR1 and CDR2 are SQVTM and ANQGSEA. V gave up 2 bases and J gave up 2 bases, with 10 bases separating them. Written as DNA, the CDR3 is TGCAGCGTTGAATGGGGCCTAACCTACGAGCAGTACTTC. Translation gives CSVEWGLTYEQYF.

V and J are TRBV3-1 (or the pseudogene TRBV3-2) and TRBJ1-1, with D perhaps TRBD1 (5 bases). The germline gives CDR1 LGHDT, CDR2 YNNKEL (reference sequence). The CDR3 contains 15 residues. Trimming cost V 0 bases and J 7 bases, with 15 bases left between them. This CDR3 reads CASSQDPTDLNEAFF. CDR3 nucleotide sequence: TGTGCCAGCAGCCAAGATCCGACAGACCTCAATGAAGCTTTCTTT.

V and J are TRBV5-1 and TRBJ2-1; no firm D call. The CDR3 runs to 16 residues. CDR1 SGHRS and CDR2 YFSETQ come from the germline V gene. Trimming stripped 2 bases from V and 3 bases from J, with 15 bases between. The CDR3 nucleotides are TGCGCCAGCAGCTTACAGACCCCGGCAAGCTACAATGAGCAGTTCTTC. It translates to CASSLQTPASYNEQFF. The full variable domain, its missing parts supplied by reference TRBV5-1 and TRBJ2-1, is KAGVTQTPRYLIKTRGQQVTLSCSPISGHRSVSWYQQTPGQGLQFLFEYFSETQRNKGNFPGRFSGRQFSNSRSEMNVSTLELGDSALYLCASSLQTPASYNEQFFGPGTRLTVL.

V usage is TRBV7-9 and J usage is TRBJ1-4, with 7 bases identical to TRBD1. The CDR3 totals 16 residues. With 5 bases clipped from V and 8 bases from J, the junction kept 14 bases outside the gene matches. Germline CDR1 SEHNR, CDR2 FQNEAQ (reference sequence). The DNA for the CDR3 is TGTGCCAGCAGCCCCCCCACCGGGACAGAGAAAGAAAAACTGTTTTTT. Protein product: CASSPPTGTEKEKLFF.

This sequence joins TRBV28 and TRBJ1-2; D is ambiguous. Germline V gene sequence: CDR1 MDHEN, CDR2 SYDVKM. The CDR3 totals 11 residues. The ends were cut back, 8 bases at V and 4 bases at J, with 8 bases in the middle. DNA of the CDR3: TGTGCCAGCGTTACCCGCTATGGCTACACCTTC. Its protein product is CASVTRYGYTF.